Here is one T cell receptor (beta chain) with its context. This clonotype was picked up a small number of times. Its binding antigen is unknown. Within one base of it there is no much larger clone, and no base qualities were kept. Sample treatment or condition, as interpreted from the label and publication: in vitro stimulation with specific CMV peptide epitopes to enrich CMV-specific T cells. Instrument on record: Illumina HiSeq 1500. TCRdb cleaned the public reads at Q25 with fastp, built clones with MiXCR and kept in-frame beta chains. Each CDR3 protein appears once, grouped with its most common genes and DNA. The table for this sample lists fewer than 1,000,000 distinct CDR3 sequences; approximately 30% of them were counted only once. In total, the top ten clones hold 13% of the sample. The data originate from a study of T cell repertoires in cytomegalovirus infection (dated by TCRdb to the late 2010s). With regard to the full study: The peptide stimulations were aimed at well-studied HLA-B-restricted epitopes as well as recently identified HLA-C-restricted CMV epitopes, whose presentation resists viral immunomodulation. Because public TCR beta signatures pointed to carriage of CMV infection together with the matching HLA type, the HLA type of each donor mattered for the analysis.

What the study reported, not specific to this receptor: In the ex vivo response, HLA-C-restricted CMV-specific TCR beta clonotypes were dominant, and in two of eight donors the single most frequent clonotype came from this HLA-C-restricted group. In both this cohort and an independent cohort of 350 or so donors, the cumulative frequency of public TCR beta family members distinguished carriers of CMV infection plus the relevant HLA type.

V gives up 4 bases and J gives up 5 bases, and the segment between their germline ends measures 7 bases. From its cysteine to its phenylalanine, the CDR3 spans 12 amino acids. This entry keeps only the CDR3 DNA: 36 bases, framed from base 1. The CDR1 and CDR2 encoded by the germline V gene are SGHDT and YYEEEE. The rearrangement joined TRBV5-6 to TRBJ2-1; the D gene cannot be named for sure. The source is a human donor in good health (CMV status not recorded). Some clones in this sample may be carry-over from other donors' samples. The sample consisted of cultured CD8+ T cells from PBMCs, taken from culture after CMV antigen stimulation. In nucleotide form, the sequence is TGTGCCAGCAGCCAACTTGACAATGAGCAGTTCTTC. Translation gives CASSQLDNEQFF.